This is a list of T cell receptor beta chains from one sample in a study of shared clonotypes between healthy human individuals. Clones were sequenced by immunoSEQ multiplex PCR, and TCRdb holds only the in-frame ones, with some missing. The data hold about 1.9 million clones, with roughly 95% observed a single time. Sequencing was carried out using naive CD8+ T cells from PBMCs. The origin of the receptors is a man between 18 and 35 years old in good health. Some clones in this sample may be carry-over from other donors' samples. Both conserved end residues are trimmed from each CDR3. Fields, in order: J gene, V gene, CDR3 protein.

j_gene: TRBJ1-2
v_gene: TRBV27
CDR3aa: ASRPRGLLGYGYT

j_gene: TRBJ2-2
v_gene: TRBV7-9
CDR3aa: ASTLRGAGELF

j_gene: TRBJ2-1
v_gene: TRBV7-9
CDR3aa: ASSLALAGINEQF

j_gene: TRBJ2-2
v_gene: TRBV28
CDR3aa: ASSPARELF

j_gene: TRBJ2-7
v_gene: TRBV6-1
CDR3aa: ASSERASSYEQY

j_gene: TRBJ2-7
v_gene: TRBV30
CDR3aa: AWSGPRVDISYEQY

j_gene: TRBJ1-1
v_gene: TRBV9
CDR3aa: ASSPQGTSNTEAF

j_gene: TRBJ2-5
v_gene: TRBV27
CDR3aa: ASSPRDPGGRETQY

j_gene: TRBJ1-2
v_gene: TRBV7-8
CDR3aa: ASSLGRAPGGYT

j_gene: TRBJ2-1
v_gene: TRBV7-9
CDR3aa: ASSLWTGGKDNEQF

j_gene: TRBJ2-1
v_gene: TRBV7-9
CDR3aa: ASSLPPQGRVNEQF

j_gene: TRBJ2-6
v_gene: TRBV5-6
CDR3aa: ASSGGSGANVLT

j_gene: TRBJ2-6
v_gene: TRBV27
CDR3aa: ASSLRFGGGSGANVLT

j_gene: TRBJ2-7
v_gene: TRBV4-1
CDR3aa: ASSPLGQGPHEQY

j_gene: TRBJ2-7
v_gene: TRBV5-4
CDR3aa: ASSPTGISSEQY

j_gene: TRBJ2-2
v_gene: TRBV19
CDR3aa: ASSIAEGFGELF

j_gene: TRBJ2-2
v_gene: TRBV5-6
CDR3aa: ASSTGRQLF

j_gene: TRBJ2-7
v_gene: TRBV4-1
CDR3aa: ASSQDGTSFTYEQY

j_gene: TRBJ2-7
v_gene: TRBV12-5
CDR3aa: ASGPGQGTYEQY

j_gene: TRBJ1-1
v_gene: TRBV6-4
CDR3aa: ASSDSTLGTEAF

j_gene: TRBJ1-5
v_gene: TRBV4-1
CDR3aa: ASSQEQVLNQPQH

j_gene: TRBJ2-4
v_gene: TRBV5-5
CDR3aa: ASSLALAGTKGGIQY

j_gene: TRBJ1-5
v_gene: TRBV6-5
CDR3aa: ASSYSRVGGNQPQH

j_gene: TRBJ2-1
v_gene: TRBV12-5
CDR3aa: ASGAGLAGDEQF

j_gene: TRBJ2-7
v_gene: TRBV28
CDR3aa: ASSFLEGEQY

j_gene: TRBJ2-1
v_gene: TRBV13
CDR3aa: ASSFLTGVNEQF

j_gene: TRBJ1-4
v_gene: TRBV27
CDR3aa: ASSPGLTNEKLF

j_gene: TRBJ1-1
v_gene: TRBV7-9
CDR3aa: ASSPGPLRGWMNTEAF

j_gene: TRBJ2-3
v_gene: TRBV28
CDR3aa: ASSLRPSTDTQY

j_gene: TRBJ2-1
v_gene: TRBV11-2
CDR3aa: ASSGTSGYNEQF

j_gene: TRBJ2-2
v_gene: TRBV9
CDR3aa: ASSVGQGNTGELF

j_gene: TRBJ2-7
v_gene: TRBV29-1
CDR3aa: SVVDRTSYEQY

j_gene: TRBJ2-7
v_gene: TRBV27
CDR3aa: ASSVLAGGPNEQY

j_gene: TRBJ2-7
v_gene: TRBV2
CDR3aa: ASSDEEGGGYEQY

j_gene: TRBJ2-7
v_gene: TRBV5-4
CDR3aa: ASSSRDFPYEQY

j_gene: TRBJ2-7
v_gene: TRBV28
CDR3aa: ASSYGYSYEQY

j_gene: TRBJ1-1
v_gene: TRBV28
CDR3aa: ASSLSPGNTEAF

j_gene: TRBJ2-1
v_gene: TRBV27
CDR3aa: ASSSGQGRHEQF

j_gene: TRBJ2-1
v_gene: TRBV5-5
CDR3aa: ASSYSKSSYNEQF

j_gene: TRBJ1-5
v_gene: TRBV6-5
CDR3aa: ASSYREGNQPQH

j_gene: TRBJ1-5
v_gene: TRBV27
CDR3aa: ASAQVGAGGPQH

j_gene: TRBJ2-3
v_gene: TRBV7-2
CDR3aa: ASSLAGGSTDTQY

j_gene: TRBJ2-7
v_gene: TRBV5-6
CDR3aa: ASSLGGRGIYEQY

j_gene: TRBJ1-2
v_gene: TRBV5-6
CDR3aa: ASSLGLYGYT

j_gene: TRBJ2-7
v_gene: TRBV27
CDR3aa: ASSLGDEQY